One and the same sample provided the 12 T cell receptor beta chains below, sequenced in a study of shared clonotypes between healthy human individuals. Profiled with immunoSEQ multiplex PCR; TCRdb holds only in-frame clones, not every one. The sample consists of approximately 640,000 clones, 60% to 80% of them appearing once. Sequenced: memory CD4+ T cells sorted from blood. Subset reported: CD45RA-negative fraction. These receptor sequences come from a woman younger than 45 in good health.

This clone was picked up a small number of times. This chain joins TRBV5-4 and TRBJ2-7, with 9 nucleotides matching TRBD2. V gave up 8 bases and J gave up 3 bases; unmatched junction bases: 12. The germline V gene has CDR1 SGHNT and CDR2 YYREEE (reference sequence). This CDR3 contains 15 residues. CDR3 bases: TGTGCCAGTCGACCTTGGGAGCGGGAGGTCTACGAGCAGTACTTC. This translates into CASRPWEREVYEQYF. The full variable domain, rest sourced from reference TRBV5-4 and TRBJ2-7, is ETGVTQSPTHLIKTRGQQVTLRCSSQSGHNTVSWYQQALGQGPQFIFQYYREEENGRGNFPPRFSGLQFPNYSSELNVNALELDDSALYLCASRPWEREVYEQYFGPGTRLTVT.

The rearrangement joins TRBV19 to TRBJ2-1, with TRBD2 identical over 10 bases. Germline V gene lookup returns CDR1 LNHDA and CDR2 SQIVND (reference sequence). The J segment lost 4 bases and the V segment lost 3 bases, leaving 9 bases of the junction unmatched. The CDR3 extends over 17 amino acids. CDR3 amino acids: CASSIGLAVDLYNEQFF. CDR3 nucleotide sequence: TGTGCCAGTAGTATTGGACTAGCGGTCGACCTTTACAATGAGCAGTTCTTC.

Of note for this clone: Other DNA sequences of this sample code for an identical CDR3. The genes are TRBV28 and TRBJ2-7, with unresolved D. The ends were cut back, 3 bases at V and 4 bases at J, with 4 bases in the middle. The V gene's germline CDR1 is MDHEN and CDR2 SYDVKM. This CDR3 has 11 residues. CDR3 loop: CASSFLYEQYF. The CDR3 region has the DNA TGTGCCAGCAGTTTTTTATACGAGCAGTACTTC.

This clone was observed at least ten times. The chain is built from TRBV4-2 and TRBJ1-1, with D possibly matching TRBD1 (5 bases). In germline, CDR1 is LGHNA, CDR2 YNFKEQ. The CDR3 covers 15 residues. V shed 0 bases and J shed 1 base, with 9 bases lying between them. The DNA of the CDR3 is TGTGCCAGCAGCCAAGACCCGGGACCGAACACTGAAGCTTTCTTT. Amino acid sequence: CASSQDPGPNTEAFF.

The chain joins TRBV30 to TRBJ2-7; D is unclear. CDR1 is GTSNPN, CDR2 SVGIG, per germline (reference sequence). The CDR3 is 12 amino acids. Trimming stripped 0 bases from V and 5 bases from J, with 8 bases between. DNA for the CDR3: TGTGCCTGGAGTGTTTCGGTCCACGAGCAGTACTTC. It specifies CAWSVSVHEQYF.

This clone was counted only a few times. J is TRBJ1-2 and V is TRBV6-5; 7 bases fit TRBD1. With 7 bases clipped from V and 2 bases from J, the junction kept 4 bases outside the gene matches. Per germline, CDR1 MNHEY and CDR2 SVGAGI. CDR3 length: 13 amino acids. CDR3 residues: CASTRQGNYGYTF. Here the CDR3 DNA reads TGTGCCAGCACCAGACAGGGAAACTATGGCTACACCTTC.

The chain links TRBV7-6 to TRBJ2-3; 9 bases fit TRBD1. Per the germline V gene, CDR1 is SGHVS and CDR2 is FNYEAQ. V was clipped by 4 bases and J by 3 bases; unmatched bases: 8. This CDR3 is 16 amino acids long. The CDR3 DNA reads TGTGCCAGCAGCTCTCCCGTCGGGACAGGGACAGATACGCAGTATTTT. This sequence encodes CASSSPVGTGTDTQYF. The entire variable domain, with the rest obtained from reference TRBV7-6 and TRBJ2-3, is as follows: GAGVSQSPRYKVTKRGQDVALRCDPISGHVSLYWYRQALGQGPEFLTYFNYEAQQDKSGLPNDRFSAERPEGSISTLTIQRTEQRDSAMYRCASSSPVGTGTDTQYFGPGTRLTVL.

The chain is built from TRBV27 and TRBJ2-5; 13 nucleotides align to TRBD2. The germline V gene has CDR1 MNHEY and CDR2 SMNVEV (reference sequence). The V segment lost 8 bases and the J segment 2 bases; nucleotides outside the gene matches: 5. The CDR3 totals 15 residues. The CDR3 nucleotides read TGTGCCAGCCGATTACTAGCGGGAGGGCAAGAGACCCAGTACTTC. This sequence encodes CASRLLAGGQETQYF.

The V and J genes are TRBV5-1 and TRBJ1-2; 7 nucleotides line up with TRBD1. Germline CDR1 SGHRS, CDR2 YFSETQ. With V trimmed by 4 bases and J by 6 bases, 6 bases remained unmatched. The CDR3 runs to 13 residues. CDR3 in amino acids: CASSVTGVDGYTF. CDR3 coding DNA: TGCGCCAGCAGCGTAACAGGGGTGGATGGCTACACCTTC.

This clone was observed a handful of times. V usage is TRBV29-1 and J usage is TRBJ1-1; D perhaps matches TRBD1 (6 bases). The germline gives CDR1 SQVTM, CDR2 ANQGSEA. The CDR3 is made up of 14 amino acids. With 4 bases removed from V and 5 bases from J, the gap between germline ends came to 17 bases. CDR3 sequence reads: CSVVGGGQETEAFF. In nucleotides, the CDR3 is TGCAGCGTTGTAGGTGGGGGGCAGGAGACTGAAGCTTTCTTT.

The chain joins TRBV28 to TRBJ2-7; D may be TRBD2 (6 bases). The CDR3 contains 11 residues. Trimming removed 6 bases at V and 9 bases at J, with 12 bases between. Germline V gene data show CDR1 as MDHEN and CDR2 as SYDVKM. CDR3 sequence (DNA): TGTGCCAGCAGCCCGGGGGTAGGGCAGTACTTC. This translates into CASSPGVGQYF.

This clone has only a few counts. This chain links TRBV28 with TRBJ1-5; unclear D gene. This CDR3 comprises 12 residues. V was shortened by 8 bases and J by 1 base, with 6 bases between the two germline ends. Per germline, CDR1 MDHEN and CDR2 SYDVKM. CDR3 coding DNA: TGTGCCAGCTATGACAGCAATCAGCCCCAGCATTTT. Its translation is CASYDSNQPQHF.